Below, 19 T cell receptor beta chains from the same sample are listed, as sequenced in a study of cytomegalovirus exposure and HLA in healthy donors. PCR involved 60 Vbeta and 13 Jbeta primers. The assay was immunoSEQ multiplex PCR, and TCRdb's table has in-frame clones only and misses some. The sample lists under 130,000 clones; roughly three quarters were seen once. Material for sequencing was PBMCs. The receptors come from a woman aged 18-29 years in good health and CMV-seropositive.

The CDR3 region has the DNA TGTGCCAGCAGCTTAACCCCCCAGTCGGGGGGCCGTAATGAGCAGTTCTTC. It is translated as CASSLTPQSGGRNEQFF. J is TRBJ2-1 and V is TRBV7-3; weak D call: TRBD2 (7 bases). The V end was cut by 0 bases, the J end by 7 bases, with 19 bases between. In germline, CDR1 is SGHTA, CDR2 FQGTGA. The CDR3 sequence is 17 residues long.

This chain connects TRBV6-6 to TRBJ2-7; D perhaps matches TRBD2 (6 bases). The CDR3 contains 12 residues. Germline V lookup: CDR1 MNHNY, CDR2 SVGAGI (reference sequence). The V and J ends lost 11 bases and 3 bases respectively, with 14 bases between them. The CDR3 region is CAGGDRYYEQYF. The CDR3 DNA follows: TGTGCCGGAGGGGACCGATACTACGAGCAGTACTTC.

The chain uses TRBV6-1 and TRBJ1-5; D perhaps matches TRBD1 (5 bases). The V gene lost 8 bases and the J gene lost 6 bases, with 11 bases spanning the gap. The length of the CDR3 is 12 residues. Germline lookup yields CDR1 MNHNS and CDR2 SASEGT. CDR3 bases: TGTGCCAGCGTAGGGGTTTTTCAGCCCCAGCATTTT. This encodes CASVGVFQPQHF.

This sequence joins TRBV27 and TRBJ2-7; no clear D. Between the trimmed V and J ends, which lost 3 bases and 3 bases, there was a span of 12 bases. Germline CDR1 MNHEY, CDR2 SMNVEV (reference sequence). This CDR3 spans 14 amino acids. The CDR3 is CASSFHAPNYEQYF. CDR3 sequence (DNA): TGTGCCAGCAGTTTCCATGCGCCGAACTACGAGCAGTACTTC.

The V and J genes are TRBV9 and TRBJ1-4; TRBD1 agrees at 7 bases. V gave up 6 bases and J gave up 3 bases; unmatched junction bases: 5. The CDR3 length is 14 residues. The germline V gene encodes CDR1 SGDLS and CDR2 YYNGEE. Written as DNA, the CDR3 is TGTGCCAGCAAAGGACAGGAGGCTAATGAAAAACTGTTTTTT. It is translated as CASKGQEANEKLFF.

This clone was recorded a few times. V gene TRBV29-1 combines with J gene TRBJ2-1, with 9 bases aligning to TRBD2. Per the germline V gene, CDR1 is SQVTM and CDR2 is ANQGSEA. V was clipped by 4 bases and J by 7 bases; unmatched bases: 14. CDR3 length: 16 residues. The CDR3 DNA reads TGCAGCGTTGTTGATGTGGGGCGGGGGGGCTGGAATGAGCAGTTCTTC. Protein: CSVVDVGRGGWNEQFF.

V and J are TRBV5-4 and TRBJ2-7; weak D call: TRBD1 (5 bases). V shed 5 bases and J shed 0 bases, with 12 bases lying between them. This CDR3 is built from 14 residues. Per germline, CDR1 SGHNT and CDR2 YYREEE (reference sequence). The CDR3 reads CASSPPDNSYEQYF. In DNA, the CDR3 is TGTGCCAGCAGTCCTCCGGACAACTCCTACGAGCAGTACTTC.

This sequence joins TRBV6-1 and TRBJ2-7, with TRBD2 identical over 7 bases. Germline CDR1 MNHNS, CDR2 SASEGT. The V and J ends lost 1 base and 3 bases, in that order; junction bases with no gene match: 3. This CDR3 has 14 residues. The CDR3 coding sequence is TGTGCCAGCAGTGAAGGCTGGGGGGGCTACGAGCAGTACTTC. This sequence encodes CASSEGWGGYEQYF.

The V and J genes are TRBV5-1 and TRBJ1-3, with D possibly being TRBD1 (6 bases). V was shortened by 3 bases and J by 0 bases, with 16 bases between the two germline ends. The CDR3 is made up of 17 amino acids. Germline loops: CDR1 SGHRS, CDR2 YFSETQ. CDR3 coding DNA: TGCGCCAGCAGCTCAGCTTTCCGGGGACACTCTGGAAACACCATATATTTT. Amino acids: CASSSAFRGHSGNTIYF.

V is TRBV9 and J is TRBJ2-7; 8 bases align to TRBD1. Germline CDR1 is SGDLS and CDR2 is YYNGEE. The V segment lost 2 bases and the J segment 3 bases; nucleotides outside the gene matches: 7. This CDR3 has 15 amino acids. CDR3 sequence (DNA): TGTGCCAGCAGCGTCCACGACAGGGGACTCTACGAGCAGTACTTC. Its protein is CASSVHDRGLYEQYF.

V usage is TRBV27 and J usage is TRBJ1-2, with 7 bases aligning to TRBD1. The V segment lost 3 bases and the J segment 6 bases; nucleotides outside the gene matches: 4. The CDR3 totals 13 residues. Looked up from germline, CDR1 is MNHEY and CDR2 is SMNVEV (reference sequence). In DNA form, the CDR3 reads TGTGCCAGCAGTTTCACAGGGGAGGATGGCTACACCTTC. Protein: CASSFTGEDGYTF.

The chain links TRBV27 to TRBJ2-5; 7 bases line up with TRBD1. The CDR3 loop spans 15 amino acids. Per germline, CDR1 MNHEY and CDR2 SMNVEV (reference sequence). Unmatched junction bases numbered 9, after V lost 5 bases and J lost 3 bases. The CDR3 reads CASSDPWTGKETQYF. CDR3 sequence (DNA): TGTGCCAGCAGTGACCCGTGGACAGGCAAAGAGACCCAGTACTTC.

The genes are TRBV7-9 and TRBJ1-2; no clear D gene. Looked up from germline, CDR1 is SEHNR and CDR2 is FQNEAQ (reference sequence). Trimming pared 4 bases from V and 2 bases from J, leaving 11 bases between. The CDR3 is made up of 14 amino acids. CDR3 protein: CASSSLGQNYGYTF. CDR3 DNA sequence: TGTGCCAGCAGCTCTCTTGGGCAGAACTATGGCTACACCTTC.

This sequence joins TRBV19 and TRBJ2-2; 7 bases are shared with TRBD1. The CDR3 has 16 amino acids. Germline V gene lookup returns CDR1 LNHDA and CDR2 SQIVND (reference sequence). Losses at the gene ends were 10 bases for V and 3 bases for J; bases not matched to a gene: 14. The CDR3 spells CATKGVTGMDTGELFF. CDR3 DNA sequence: TGTGCCACCAAGGGGGTGACAGGGATGGACACCGGGGAGCTGTTTTTT.

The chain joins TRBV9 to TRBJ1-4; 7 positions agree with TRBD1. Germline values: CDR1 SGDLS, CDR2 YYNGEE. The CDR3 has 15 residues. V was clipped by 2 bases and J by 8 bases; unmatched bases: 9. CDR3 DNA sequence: TGTGCCAGCAGCGTGGAGACAGGGCGCGGCGAAAAACTGTTTTTT. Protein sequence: CASSVETGRGEKLFF.

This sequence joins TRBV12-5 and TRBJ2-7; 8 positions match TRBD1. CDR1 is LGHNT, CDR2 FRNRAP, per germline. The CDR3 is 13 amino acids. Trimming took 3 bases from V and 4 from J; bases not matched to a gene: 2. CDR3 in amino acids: CASGFGQGYEQYF. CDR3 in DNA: TGTGCTAGTGGTTTCGGACAGGGTTACGAGCAGTACTTC.

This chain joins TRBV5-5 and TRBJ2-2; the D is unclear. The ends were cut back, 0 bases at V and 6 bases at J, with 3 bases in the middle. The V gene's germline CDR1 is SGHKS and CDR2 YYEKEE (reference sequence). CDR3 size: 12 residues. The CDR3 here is CASSLASGELFF. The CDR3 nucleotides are TGTGCCAGCAGCTTGGCTTCCGGGGAGCTGTTTTTT.

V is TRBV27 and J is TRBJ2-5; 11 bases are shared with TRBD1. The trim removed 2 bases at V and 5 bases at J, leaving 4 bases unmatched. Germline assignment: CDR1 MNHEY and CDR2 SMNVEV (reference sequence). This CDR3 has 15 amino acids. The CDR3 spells CASSLTGQGGETQYF. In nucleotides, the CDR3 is TGTGCCAGCAGTTTAACGGGACAGGGGGGTGAGACCCAGTACTTC.

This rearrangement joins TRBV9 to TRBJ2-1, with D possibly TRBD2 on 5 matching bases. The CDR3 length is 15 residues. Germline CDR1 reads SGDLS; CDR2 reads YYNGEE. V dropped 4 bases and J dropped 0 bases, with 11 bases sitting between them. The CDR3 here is CASSPGVTSYNEQFF. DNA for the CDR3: TGTGCCAGCAGCCCCGGGGTGACCTCCTACAATGAGCAGTTCTTC.